The sequence of this T cell receptor (beta chain) was determined in a study of blood T cell repertoires in COVID-19 (dated by TCRdb to the early 2020s). Background on the whole study: The collaborator samples originated in the United States, Italy and Spain and spanned the acute and convalescent phases of COVID-19. The prospective study material was composed of cDNA or gDNA derived from T cells, B-cell-depleted T cells, or PBMCs. The dataset comprised deeply sampled blood TCRbeta repertoires from subjects exposed to, actively infected with, or recovered from COVID-19. The repertoires were released in a freely available public database intended as a resource for research on the immune response to SARS-CoV-2. The samples were drawn from two sources: the first 160 participants of the ongoing ImmuneRACE study, and some 1,300 subjects contributed by 6 global collaborators. Sample metadata almost always included a de-identified subject ID, COVID-19 status, age in years and sex. Where HLA class I and class II types were available, the types were taken from metadata supplied by the sample provider, not from assay-based typing. Study-level results and caveats: How much clinical and demographic metadata was included differed by source and by participant, and the metadata was provided uncurated.

A word on this clone: Its antigen remains unidentified. Per-base quality was not reported, and no clone a single base away is much larger than it.

Each collaborating institution followed its own protocols to collect whole blood in K2EDTA tubes. Collaborator samples were shipped for TCRbeta analysis as frozen whole blood, isolated PBMCs, or DNA extracted from either sample type. TCRbeta CDR3 regions were amplified from genomic DNA using the immunoSEQ Assay, a bias-controlled multiplex PCR. The authors processed their data as follows. Within the assay, amplification of reference gene primers was used to estimate how many nucleated cells each sample contained. Sequence reads were collapsed and filtered to measure the absolute abundance of every unique TCRbeta CDR3 rearrangement. For each sample, productive Simpson clonality was calculated by taking the square root of Simpson's diversity index across productive rearrangements. This is the immuneACCESS table as TCRdb keeps it, with only in-frame sequences that have V and J called. A part of the clones is gone; compared with another copy, unresolved V genes explain less than half, and the rest is unexplained. Clonal size and the V and J genes are those of that table, whereas D and trimming came from the DNA. This sample is represented by some 280,000 clones; 70% to 90% of them were singletons. Approximately 3.8% of the sample rests with the top ten.

At the junction V is shortened by 7 bases and J by 0 bases, with 10 bases in between. According to the germline V gene, CDR1 reads SNHLY and CDR2 reads FYNNEI. From its cysteine to its phenylalanine, the CDR3 spans 14 amino acids. Just the 42-base CDR3 DNA is kept, in frame starting at base 1. This TCR derives from a woman aged 50 to 65 with active or convalescent COVID-19. The source material was peripheral blood. The chain is encoded by TRBV2 joined to TRBJ1-5; the D region possibly corresponds to TRBD1 (5 bases align). The nucleotide sequence is given as TGTGCCAGCACCCTGGACATTAGCAATCAGCCCCAGCATTTT. Translated, it gives CASTLDISNQPQHF.